This passage covers 31 T cell receptor beta chains from one sample sequenced in a study of T cell changes during pregnancy in multiple sclerosis (dated by TCRdb to about 2019). Library preparation used the immunoSEQ multiplex PCR assay. The source is immuneACCESS, and TCRdb retained only in-frame sequences with V and J called. Part of the clones is not carried over; for the studies checked, unresolved V genes explain less than half of this, and the remainder is unexplained. Here the sample has some 30,000 clones; around 90% occur a single time. Under 9% of the sample is held by the ten biggest clonotypes. The sequences come from CD8+ T cells from peripheral blood mononuclear cells, collected before pregnancy. These receptors were obtained from a female donor with multiple sclerosis, enrolled in a pregnancy study.

The chain links TRBV2 to TRBJ2-5; TRBD1 matches 10 bases. CDR1 and CDR2 from the germline V gene are SNHLY and FYNNEI. With V trimmed by 6 bases and J by 5 bases, 9 bases remained unmatched. The CDR3 length is 15 residues. CDR3: CASRRDRGVMETQYF. The CDR3, as DNA: TGTGCCAGCAGGAGGGACAGGGGCGTGATGGAGACCCAGTACTTC.

This chain uses TRBV7-9 with TRBJ2-1, with D unclear. Germline V gives CDR1 SEHNR, CDR2 FQNEAQ (reference sequence). This CDR3 contains 12 residues. V was cut by 3 bases and J by 6 bases, with 6 bases left in between. This CDR3 is CASSLAVNEQFF. The DNA of the CDR3 is TGTGCCAGCAGCTTGGCAGTCAATGAGCAGTTCTTC.

The chain has TRBV9 and TRBJ2-3; maybe TRBD2 (6 bases). Germline CDR1 reads SGDLS; CDR2 reads YYNGEE. The CDR3 sequence is 16 residues long. Trimming removed 3 bases from V and 2 bases from J, with 16 bases in between. The CDR3 DNA is TGTGCCAGCAGCGAGAGCGTAGCGGACACCACAGATACGCAGTATTTT. Amino acid sequence: CASSESVADTTDTQYF.

V and J are TRBV18 and TRBJ2-7, with 8 bases that match TRBD1. Germline V gene data show CDR1 as KGHSH and CDR2 as LQKENI. This CDR3 has 14 amino acids. The V and J ends lost 7 bases and 3 bases, in that order; junction bases with no gene match: 8. CDR3 sequence reads: CASFSGTGDYEQYF. The CDR3 nucleotides are TGTGCCAGCTTCTCCGGGACAGGAGACTACGAGCAGTACTTC.

This clone has a single count. The V and J genes are TRBV7-9 and TRBJ2-1; the D is unclear. Trimming removed 4 bases at V and 3 bases at J, with 10 bases between. Germline V lookup: CDR1 SEHNR, CDR2 FQNEAQ (reference sequence). There are 14 residues in the CDR3. As DNA, the CDR3 is TGTGCCAGCAGCTCCCGGGTACTCTACAATGAGCAGTTCTTC. Protein product: CASSSRVLYNEQFF.

This chain connects TRBV10-2 to TRBJ1-5, with D maybe TRBD1 (5 bases). CDR1 and CDR2 from the germline V gene are WSHSY and SAAADI. This CDR3 is built from 14 residues. V was pared by 6 bases and J by 4 bases, with 13 bases between. CDR3 bases: TGCGCCAGCAGGGAACGGGGGATAAATCAGCCCCAGCATTTT. Its protein product is CASRERGINQPQHF.

The CDR3 nucleotides are TGTGCCACCGAGGGACTAGCGGGGAACACCGGGGAGCTGTTTTTT. It specifies CATEGLAGNTGELFF. The chain carries TRBV6-6 and TRBJ2-2, with 12 bases identical to TRBD2. CDR3 length: 15 residues. Germline CDR1 MNHNY, CDR2 SVGAGI (reference sequence). V trimming: 10 bases; J trimming: 1 base; junction bases outside the gene matches: 4.

J is TRBJ1-3 and V is TRBV5-6; weak D call: TRBD1 (6 bases). Germline V gene data show CDR1 as SGHDT and CDR2 as YYEEEE. The CDR3 runs 15 residues. Between the trimmed V and J ends, which lost 2 bases and 4 bases, there was a span of 13 bases. The CDR3 loop is CASSFGQGRGNTIYF. In DNA, the CDR3 is TGTGCCAGCAGCTTTGGCCAGGGGAGAGGAAACACCATATATTTT.

This sequence joins TRBV29-1 and TRBJ2-7; possible D gene TRBD2, 7 bases. Germline V gives CDR1 SQVTM, CDR2 ANQGSEA. Deletions cut 0 bases from V and 3 bases from J, with 15 bases between. The CDR3 runs to 15 residues. The CDR3 loop reads CSVEDPGGLSYEQYF. Written as DNA, the CDR3 is TGCAGCGTTGAAGATCCCGGGGGGCTGAGCTACGAGCAGTACTTC.

The sample holds one count of this clone. This chain connects TRBV30 to TRBJ2-3, with 9 bases fitting TRBD1. CDR3 length equals 15 residues. Germline values: CDR1 GTSNPN, CDR2 SVGIG (reference sequence). V shed 2 bases and J 4 bases; nucleotides not matched to a gene: 7. The CDR3 bases are TGTGCCTGGAGTCGGACAGGGGCTGTTGCAGATACGCAGTATTTT. This gives the protein CAWSRTGAVADTQYF.

The chain recombines TRBV7-8 with TRBJ1-2; possibly TRBD1 for D (5 bases). V shed 2 bases and J shed 6 bases, with 16 bases lying between them. Germline V CDR1 and CDR2: SGHVS, FQNEAQ. The CDR3 extends over 15 amino acids. CDR3 amino acids: CASSLSRASTDGYTF. The CDR3 DNA reads TGTGCCAGCAGCTTATCCAGGGCCAGTACGGATGGCTACACCTTC.

The chain carries TRBV9 and TRBJ2-2, with 9 positions matching TRBD2. The CDR3 covers 15 residues. Germline V lookup: CDR1 SGDLS, CDR2 YYNGEE. V gave up 4 bases and J gave up 1 base; unmatched junction bases: 2. CDR3 residues: CASSPAGGNTGELFF. Written as DNA, the CDR3 is TGTGCCAGCAGCCCAGCGGGAGGGAACACCGGGGAGCTGTTTTTT.

This clone appeared a single time. The V and J genes are TRBV19 and TRBJ2-1, with D maybe TRBD1 (6 bases). Trimming left V 5 bases short and J 11 bases short, with 10 bases between. The CDR3 contains 11 residues. Germline V gene lookup returns CDR1 LNHDA and CDR2 SQIVND (reference sequence). The CDR3 protein is CASSVGTQQFF. CDR3 DNA: TGTGCCAGTAGTGTCGGGACACAGCAGTTCTTC.

J is TRBJ2-1 and V is TRBV28; TRBD1 aligns across 8 bases. Trimming cost V 3 bases and J 8 bases; bases outside gene matches: 15. This CDR3 is 17 amino acids long. Germline CDR1 is MDHEN and CDR2 is SYDVKM. The CDR3 sequence: CASSFSGTGLLQDEQFF. CDR3 DNA: TGTGCCAGCAGTTTCTCCGGGACAGGTTTGCTACAAGATGAGCAGTTCTTC.

The gene calls are TRBV27 and TRBJ2-1, with TRBD2 matching over 11 bases. Germline V gene sequence: CDR1 MNHEY, CDR2 SMNVEV (reference sequence). The CDR3 is 15 amino acids. V lost 6 bases to trimming and J lost 4 bases; unmatched junction nucleotides: 5. CDR3 in DNA: TGTGCCAGCAGCTCCGGGACTAGCGGATACAATGAGCAGTTCTTC. Amino acids: CASSSGTSGYNEQFF.

This chain uses TRBV9 with TRBJ2-3; D gene unclear. CDR3 length equals 13 residues. The germline V gene has CDR1 SGDLS and CDR2 YYNGEE. V lost 0 bases and J lost 3, with 5 bases in between. The CDR3 DNA reads TGTGCCAGCAGCGTAGCTACGACAGATACGCAGTATTTT. Translation gives CASSVATTDTQYF.

V is TRBV5-1 and J is TRBJ1-1; D is undetermined. The V gene lost 6 bases and the J gene lost 3 bases, with 15 bases spanning the gap. From germline, CDR1 is SGHRS and CDR2 YFSETQ. This CDR3 is 14 amino acids long. The CDR3 protein is CASTSAGMDTEAFF. The DNA for the CDR3 is TGCGCCAGCACGTCCGCGGGTATGGACACTGAAGCTTTCTTT.

The V gene is TRBV28, the J gene TRBJ1-1, with a tentative D call TRBD1 (6 bases). Germline V gene sequence: CDR1 MDHEN, CDR2 SYDVKM. Trimming removed 6 bases at V and 4 bases at J, with 27 bases between. The CDR3 has 18 residues. The CDR3 coding sequence is TGTGCCAGCAGCGAACCGGGACTTGGGGGGGGGCGGAGCACTGAAGCTTTCTTT. Translating gives CASSEPGLGGGRSTEAFF.

V and J are TRBV15 and TRBJ1-1, with 8 bases identical to TRBD1. After removal of 5 bases from V and 5 bases from J, the junction contained 4 bases not matched to a gene. CDR3 length: 13 residues. From germline, CDR1 is LNHNV and CDR2 YYDKDF (reference sequence). CDR3 in amino acids: CATSQDRVTEAFF. For the CDR3, the DNA is TGTGCCACCAGCCAGGACAGGGTTACTGAAGCTTTCTTT.

The count of this clone is one. The chain links TRBV29-1 to TRBJ2-7, with 7 bases fitting TRBD1. The germline CDR1 and CDR2 sequences are SQVTM and ANQGSEA. The length of the CDR3 is 16 residues. V lost 2 bases to trimming and J lost 2 bases; unmatched junction nucleotides: 12. The CDR3 loop reads CSVEMGSGTVTYEQYF. DNA of the CDR3: TGCAGCGTTGAAATGGGCTCAGGGACAGTGACCTACGAGCAGTACTTC.

The V gene is TRBV7-2, the J gene TRBJ2-5; 10 positions agree with TRBD1. Germline V gene sequence: CDR1 SGHTA, CDR2 FQGNSA. This CDR3 is built from 16 residues. Unmatched junction bases numbered 7, after V lost 1 base and J lost 5 bases. The CDR3 loop is CASSLEGTGVLETQYF. The CDR3 coding sequence is TGTGCCAGCAGCTTAGAGGGGACAGGGGTCCTGGAGACCCAGTACTTC. Based on the CDR3 plus reference TRBV7-2 and TRBJ2-5, the full variable domain is GAGVSQSPSNKVTEKGKDVELRCDPISGHTALYWYRQSLGQGLEFLIYFQGNSAPDKSGLPSDRFSAERTGGSVSTLTIQRTQQEDSAVYLCASSLEGTGVLETQYFGPGTRLLVL.

The chain combines TRBV18 with TRBJ1-1, with 9 bases that match TRBD1. CDR3 length: 15 amino acids. Germline V gene lookup returns CDR1 KGHSH and CDR2 LQKENI. V dropped 3 bases and J dropped 7; count of bases not matched to a gene: 9. CDR3 sequence: CASSPAGQGLIEAFF. The CDR3 nucleotides read TGTGCCAGCTCACCCGCGGGACAGGGTCTTATTGAAGCTTTCTTT.

This clone has more than one count but fewer than ten. The V gene is TRBV25-1, the J gene TRBJ1-2; no reliable D call. The CDR3 is 15 residues long. Germline assignment: CDR1 MGHDK and CDR2 SYGVNS. V lost 2 bases and J 2 bases, leaving 12 bases between the germline ends. In nucleotides, the CDR3 is TGTGCCAGCAGTGAAGGAGGGAACATCAACTATGGCTACACCTTC. Amino acid sequence: CASSEGGNINYGYTF.

The J gene is TRBJ1-1, the V gene TRBV7-2, with no clear D. V was shortened by 0 bases and J by 4 bases, with 6 bases between the two germline ends. The CDR3 has 13 amino acids. Germline values: CDR1 SGHTA, CDR2 FQGNSA. This chain's CDR3 is CASSLAFSTEAFF. Written as DNA, the CDR3 is TGTGCCAGCAGCTTAGCCTTTAGCACTGAAGCTTTCTTT.

The rearrangement joins TRBV5-1 to TRBJ2-3; TRBD2 agrees at 11 bases. CDR3 length: 18 residues. The trim removed 0 bases at V and 7 bases at J, leaving 13 bases unmatched. Germline V gene lookup returns CDR1 SGHRS and CDR2 YFSETQ. CDR3 in amino acids: CASSLGLAGGQIPNTQYF. The CDR3 nucleotides are TGCGCCAGCAGCTTGGGGCTAGCGGGGGGCCAGATACCAAATACGCAGTATTTT.

The J gene is TRBJ2-3, the V gene TRBV11-2; 8 bases are shared with TRBD2. CDR3 size: 14 residues. V was clipped by 5 bases and J by 1 base; unmatched bases: 2. CDR1 and CDR2 (germline): SGHAT, FQNNGV. The CDR3 loop is CASSISGGTDTQYF. The CDR3, as DNA: TGTGCCAGCAGCATTAGCGGGGGCACAGATACGCAGTATTTT.

This clone came up once. The gene calls are TRBV6-5 and TRBJ2-1; maybe TRBD2 (5 bases). Trimming cost V 5 bases and J 2 bases, with 13 bases left between them. This CDR3 contains 15 residues. Germline V gene lookup returns CDR1 MNHEY and CDR2 SVGAGI. In DNA form, the CDR3 reads TGTGCCAGCAGTCCCGGACTTTCGACCTACAATGAGCAGTTCTTC. Protein product: CASSPGLSTYNEQFF.

The rearrangement joins TRBV5-4 to TRBJ2-7, with D possibly TRBD1 on 6 matching bases. V was clipped by 2 bases and J by 0 bases, with 15 bases between them. In germline, CDR1 is SGHNT, CDR2 YYREEE (reference sequence). The CDR3 is 16 residues long. CDR3 sequence: CASSFRTALNSYEQYF. CDR3 DNA sequence: TGTGCCAGCAGCTTCCGGACAGCACTTAACTCCTACGAGCAGTACTTC.

The V call is TRBV27, the J call TRBJ2-3; D may be TRBD1 (5 bases). The CDR3 consists of 16 residues. Germline lookup yields CDR1 MNHEY and CDR2 SMNVEV (reference sequence). The ends were cut back, 1 base at V and 3 bases at J, with 14 bases in the middle. CDR3: CASSLLDSLGTDTQYF. The DNA of the CDR3 is TGTGCCAGCAGTTTATTAGACAGCCTCGGGACAGATACGCAGTATTTT.

This clone was detected once. The V call is TRBV11-2, the J call TRBJ2-7; 7 bases line up with TRBD2. The J segment lost 0 bases and the V segment lost 4 bases, leaving 9 bases of the junction unmatched. The CDR3 has 16 residues. Germline values: CDR1 SGHAT, CDR2 FQNNGV. CDR3 nucleotide sequence: TGTGCCAGCAGCTCCGGCCCCGGGGGGAGCTCCTACGAGCAGTACTTC. This translates into CASSSGPGGSSYEQYF.

The V call is TRBV7-8, the J call TRBJ2-5; 11 nucleotides line up with TRBD2. Germline V lookup: CDR1 SGHVS, CDR2 FQNEAQ. The trim removed 1 base at V and 2 bases at J, leaving 15 bases unmatched. The CDR3 has 20 residues. This chain's CDR3 is CASSLVISASGGPLQETQYF. The CDR3 nucleotides are TGTGCCAGCAGCTTAGTCATATCGGCTAGCGGGGGGCCTTTACAAGAGACCCAGTACTTC.